The clone carrying this TCR beta chain has just a few counts. Reverse transcription of roughly 0.45 to 1 ug RNA was performed with random hexamers. Amplification of TCR beta CDR3 across 54 Vbeta and 13 Jbeta was performed with immunoSEQ multiplex PCR. TCRdb re-called the immunoSEQ multiplex PCR reads with MiXCR, one entry per CDR3 protein. In the table there are 150,000 to 180,000 distinct CDR3 sequences, 85% to 95% of which are singletons. The data stem from a study of CD8 T cells in Susac syndrome. This CDR3 spans 14 amino acids. The V end lost 2 bases, the J end lost 2 bases, and 7 bases lay between the germline ends. Diagnostic criteria for definite or probable disease, in their recently defined form, were met by the patients with Susac syndrome. Negative magnetic isolation gave CD8+ and CD4+ cells; FACS enriched CD8+ TEMRA.

Sequencing was performed on CD4+ T cells from PBMCs. This clonotype was sampled from a human donor with Susac syndrome. The gene calls are TRBV12-3 or TRBV12-4 and TRBJ1-5, with no clear D. The CDR3 sequence is CASSLTAGNQPQHF. Here the CDR3 DNA reads TGTGCCAGCAGTTTAACGGCAGGCAATCAGCCCCAGCATTTT.